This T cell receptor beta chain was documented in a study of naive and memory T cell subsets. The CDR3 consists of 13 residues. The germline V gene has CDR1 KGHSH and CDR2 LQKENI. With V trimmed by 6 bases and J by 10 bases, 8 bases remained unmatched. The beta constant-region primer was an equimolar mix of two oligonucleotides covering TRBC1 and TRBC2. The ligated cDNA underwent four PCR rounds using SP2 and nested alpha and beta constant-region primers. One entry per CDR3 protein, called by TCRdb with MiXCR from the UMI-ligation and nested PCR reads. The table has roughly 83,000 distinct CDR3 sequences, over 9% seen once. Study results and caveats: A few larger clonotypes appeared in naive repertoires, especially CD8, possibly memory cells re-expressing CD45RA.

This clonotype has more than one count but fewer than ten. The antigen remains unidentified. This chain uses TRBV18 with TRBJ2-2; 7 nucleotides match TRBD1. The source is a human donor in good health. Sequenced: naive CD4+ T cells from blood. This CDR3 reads CASSRTGVEELFF. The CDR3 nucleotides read TGTGCCAGCTCGCGAACAGGGGTTGAGGAGCTGTTTTTT.